The T cell receptor (beta chain) described here comes from a study of prognosis after radiotherapy for stage I lung cancer (TCRdb year 2021). With respect to the entire study: Between April 2018 and early 2019, 15 to 20 patients with stage I NSCLC were enrolled in Nanjing, China. About 13 of the patients presented with newly diagnosed primary stage I lung tumors; roughly five had oligometastatic NSCLC following surgical resection of the primary tumor. Every patient was deemed medically inoperable, around twelve because of comorbidities and several because they refused surgery. The cohort included about a dozen men and about 6 women, with a median age of approximately 74 years and a range of 53 to 84 years. On tumor histology, over 10 patients had adenocarcinoma and several had squamous cell carcinoma. SBRT was given in 3 to 5 fractions with a biologically effective dose of at least 100 Gy, using image-guided IMRT or VMAT. No patient received concurrent therapy alongside SBRT. Four of the 19 patients developed distant metastases after SBRT, at a median of about seven months; the other 15 showed no significant progression. Peripheral blood TCR beta repertoires were profiled in stage I NSCLC patients before and after stereotactic body radiotherapy, and the study then linked these repertoires to distant failure. A total of approximately 40 blood samples from some 19 patients were sequenced, with one sample obtained before and one obtained after SBRT for each patient.

Two rounds of multiplex PCR on genomic DNA were used to amplify the TCR beta CDR3 region. In the first round of PCR, primers specific to each TRBV and TRBJ gene were used, and the primer sequences are filed in Chinese patent CN105087789A. The second PCR round used universal primers. The Roche High Pure PCR Template Preparation Kit was used to extract genomic DNA from the frozen PBMCs. The libraries underwent paired-end sequencing with 151 bp reads on an Illumina HiSeq 3000. In the paper's pipeline: CutAdapt was used to discard raw reads that did not contain the multiplex PCR primer sequences. High-quality paired reads were merged into contigs with PEAR. By aligning each contig to reference sequences, MiXCR assigned the TRB V, D and J gene segments to that contig. CDR3 sequences were clustered by base quality and sequence similarity to remove sequencing errors. Diversity was calculated as Shannon entropy divided by the natural log of the number of productive TCR sequences. Clonality was defined as one minus Shannon entropy divided by the natural log of the number of unique clonotypes. The Youden index of ROC curves was used to select progression-free survival cut-offs for repertoire metrics, and analyses were performed in R 3.5.3. Clones were called with MiXCR by TCRdb after fastp trimmed the public reads at Q25, and only in-frame beta chains were retained. Each CDR3 protein appears once, grouped with its most common genes and DNA. The V and J calls follow TCRdb's processing rather than the paper's. This sample holds about 15,000 distinct CDR3 sequences; about 37% were observed only once. The ten most abundant clones make up around two fifths of the sample.

Beyond this particular receptor, the publication reports: None of the reported P values were adjusted for multiple comparisons. After SBRT, the count of unique TCR clones dropped from a median of about 10,000 beforehand to several thousand afterward (Wilcoxon paired P=0.011). No determination of tumor specificity was made for expanded TCR clones. Differences in TRBV and TRBJ usage frequencies by metastasis status were reportedly observed in two V genes at baseline and in roughly 10 V and two J genes after SBRT. Limitations of the study included a small cohort and short follow-up, and the study findings need independent validation. Post-SBRT Shannon entropy and its change from baseline were lower in patients who developed distant metastases; baseline Shannon entropy was not associated with metastases.

A distance of 18 bases separates the germline ends of V and J, which lose 6 bases and 7 bases respectively. Including the terminal cysteine and phenylalanine, the CDR3 comprises 15 residues. The read is trimmed to its CDR3 DNA, 45 bases read in frame from base 1. Per the germline V gene, SNHLY is the CDR1 and FYNNEI is the CDR2. A history of other malignancies or of prior chemotherapy or radiotherapy was absent in all patients, and node-negative disease was shown on CT and PET/CT in all patients. At each of the two time points, roughly 6.5 milliliters of peripheral venous blood were collected into EDTA tubes. PBMCs were isolated by Ficoll-Paque Plus density-gradient centrifugation. Right after collection, samples were placed at -80 degrees C and kept there until analysis. This clonotype was seen a single time. It lacks a known antigen. Per-base qualities were not stored, and no clone one base away is much larger. A lone read offers only weak evidence.

The specimen was PBMCs, collected before or after stereotactic body radiation therapy (not recorded which). The rearrangement combines TRBV2 with TRBJ1-4; the D gene is perhaps TRBD1, from 6 matching bases. The clonotype comes from a donor at least 50 years old with non-small cell lung cancer. The sequence in DNA is TGTGCCAGCAGGCCGAGTGGGGGGCGGAGTGAAAAACTGTTTTTT. It translates as CASRPSGGRSEKLFF.